The 12 T cell receptor beta chains in this list originate from one sample, sequenced in a study of blood T cell repertoires in COVID-19. Repertoires were generated with immunoSEQ multiplex PCR, while TCRdb's copy carries only in-frame clones and drops some. The table has over 25,000 clones, 85% seen once; the top ten hold around 7%. The source material was peripheral blood. These receptors all stem from a human donor in a cohort sampled during active COVID-19.

V gene TRBV7-6 combines with J gene TRBJ2-2, with TRBD1 matching 7 bases. The CDR3 totals 16 residues. J lost 2 bases, V lost 0 bases, and 3 bases had no gene match. Germline values: CDR1 SGHVS, CDR2 FNYEAQ. CDR3 in amino acids: CASSLAGTENTGELFF. The CDR3 nucleotides read TGTGCCAGCAGCTTAGCCGGGACAGAAAACACCGGGGAGCTGTTTTTT.

This chain uses TRBV6-5 with TRBJ2-3; 9 bases map to TRBD1. The V segment lost 7 bases and the J segment 6 bases; nucleotides outside the gene matches: 8. Looked up from germline, CDR1 is MNHEY and CDR2 is SVGAGI. The CDR3 is 14 amino acids. The CDR3 DNA reads TGTGCCAGCATCCCGGGACAGGGCGGGGATACGCAGTATTTT. This translates into CASIPGQGGDTQYF.

This clone was detected once. The rearrangement uses TRBV11-1 and TRBJ1-3; 7 bases are shared with TRBD1. Germline CDR1 SGHAT, CDR2 FQDESV (reference sequence). The CDR3 totals 13 residues. V gave up 5 bases and J gave up 7 bases; unmatched junction bases: 5. CDR3 in amino acids: CASSTDRRNTIYF. CDR3 bases: TGTGCCAGCAGCACGGACAGGCGGAACACCATATATTTT.

This clone has just one count. This chain connects TRBV13 to TRBJ1-1, with 7 bases that match TRBD1. The CDR3 length is 14 residues. The germline CDR1 and CDR2 sequences are PRHDT and FYEKMQ (reference sequence). J was trimmed by 5 bases and V by 5 bases; bases with no gene match: 8. The CDR3 loop is CASSPPSGGTEAFF. In nucleotides, the CDR3 is TGTGCCAGCAGCCCACCTTCAGGGGGGACTGAAGCTTTCTTT. The whole variable domain, remainder taken from reference TRBV13 and TRBJ1-1, is AAGVIQSPRHLIKEKRETATLKCYPIPRHDTVYWYQQGPGQDPQFLISFYEKMQSDKGSIPDRFSAQQFSDYHSELNMSSLELGDSALYFCASSPPSGGTEAFFGQGTRLTVV.

The chain combines TRBV18 with TRBJ1-1; TRBD1 matches at 7 bases. Germline V gives CDR1 KGHSH, CDR2 LQKENI. CDR3 length: 16 amino acids. Unmatched junction bases numbered 7, after V lost 3 bases and J lost 0 bases. The CDR3 here is CASSPQGGALNTEAFF. The CDR3 coding sequence is TGTGCCAGCTCACCTCAGGGGGGCGCGTTGAACACTGAAGCTTTCTTT.

The rearrangement uses TRBV18 and TRBJ2-5, with no clear D. V dropped 1 base and J dropped 2 bases, with 5 bases sitting between them. CDR1 is KGHSH, CDR2 LQKENI, per germline. The CDR3 runs to 13 residues. CDR3 sequence reads: CASSPLLQETQYF. The CDR3 nucleotides are TGTGCCAGCTCACCACTCCTTCAAGAGACCCAGTACTTC.

This rearrangement joins TRBV28 to TRBJ1-2; the D gene is possibly TRBD1 (5 bases). Germline CDR1 is MDHEN and CDR2 is SYDVKM. This CDR3 is 15 amino acids long. The ends were cut back, 4 bases at V and 5 bases at J, with 17 bases in the middle. CDR3 in DNA: TGTGCCAGCAGTTCGGGGGTCGGTAGGGGTTATGGCTACACCTTC. Protein: CASSSGVGRGYGYTF.

V gene TRBV7-3 combines with J gene TRBJ2-7; D is possibly TRBD1 (5 bases). Germline values: CDR1 SGHTA, CDR2 FQGTGA. V dropped 3 bases and J dropped 2 bases, with 14 bases sitting between them. This CDR3 is 15 amino acids long. CDR3 bases: TGTGCCAGCAGCTTCGCTACAGGCGGTACCTACGAGCAGTACTTC. Protein product: CASSFATGGTYEQYF.

The chain uses TRBV7-6 and TRBJ2-1; TRBD2 aligns across 9 bases. With V trimmed by 11 bases and J by 9 bases, 11 bases remained unmatched. Germline V gene data show CDR1 as SGHVS and CDR2 as FNYEAQ. The CDR3 has 13 amino acids. The CDR3 DNA follows: TGTGCCGGTAGCGGGGGAACCTCCCGTGAGCAGTTCTTC. Translation: CAGSGGTSREQFF.

This clone came up once. This chain links TRBV28 with TRBJ2-7; TRBD1 is a possible D gene (7 bases). Germline CDR1 MDHEN, CDR2 SYDVKM. This CDR3 contains 14 residues. V lost 3 bases and J 3 bases, leaving 12 bases between the germline ends. CDR3 residues: CASSFFQGGYEQYF. DNA for the CDR3: TGTGCCAGCAGTTTTTTCCAGGGGGGCTACGAGCAGTACTTC.

This clone was found once. The CDR3 region has the DNA TGTGCCAGTAGTATAGCCTTCAGCCCGTCGGGGGAGCAGTTCTTC. Its protein product is CASSIAFSPSGEQFF. The rearrangement joins TRBV19 to TRBJ2-1, with D tentatively TRBD2 (5 bases). The CDR3 length is 15 residues. Trimming stripped 1 base from V and 10 bases from J, with 17 bases between. Germline CDR1 reads LNHDA; CDR2 reads SQIVND (reference sequence). The full variable domain, in which reference TRBV19 and TRBJ2-1 provide the parts outside the CDR3, is DGGITQSPKYLFRKEGQNVTLSCEQNLNHDAMYWYRQDPGQGLRLIYYSQIVNDFQKGDIAEGYSVSREKKESFPLTVTSAQKNPTAFYLCASSIAFSPSGEQFFGPGTRLTVL.

This clone was observed once. The chain combines TRBV9 with TRBJ1-2, with 8 positions matching TRBD1. The germline V gene encodes CDR1 SGDLS and CDR2 YYNGEE. With V trimmed by 4 bases and J by 8 bases, 10 bases remained unmatched. CDR3 length equals 14 residues. Here the CDR3 reads CASSSRQGIRGYTF. The CDR3 DNA is TGTGCCAGCAGCTCTCGACAGGGGATACGCGGCTACACCTTC.